The 29 T cell receptor beta chains below were found in one sample sequenced in a study of CDR3 diversity in severe acne (dated by TCRdb to the late 2010s). Library generation was performed with PCR. Sequencing was performed on an Illumina HiSeq 2000. Through fastp at Q25 and MiXCR, TCRdb rebuilt clones from the public reads, retaining in-frame beta chains. Duplicate CDR3 protein sequences are folded into a single record with the most common DNA and genes. Within this sample are roughly 93,000 distinct CDR3 sequences, with around 47% of them counted one time only. Of the sample, more than 9% falls within the top ten clones. Sequencing used blood. The receptors originated from a male donor with severe acne vulgaris.

A few counts support this clonotype. The chain uses TRBV6-2 or TRBV6-3 and TRBJ1-6, with 7 nucleotides matching TRBD1. The V and J ends lost 4 bases and 2 bases, in that order; junction bases with no gene match: 2. Germline assignment: CDR1 MNHEY and CDR2 SVGEGT. The CDR3 is 15 residues long. The CDR3: CASSSGQPYNSPLHF. Here the CDR3 DNA reads TGTGCCAGCAGTTCGGGACAGCCCTATAATTCACCCCTCCACTTT.

V usage is TRBV5-1 and J usage is TRBJ2-2; D unclear. Germline V gives CDR1 SGHRS, CDR2 YFSETQ. The V gene lost 6 bases and the J gene lost 3 bases, with 6 bases spanning the gap. This CDR3 contains 12 residues. CDR3 sequence: CASKKDTGELFF. The DNA for the CDR3 is TGCGCCAGCAAAAAGGACACCGGGGAGCTGTTTTTT.

Ten or more counts support this clonotype. This sequence joins TRBV7-9 and TRBJ2-3, with 8 bases matching TRBD2. This CDR3 region has 16 residues. Germline values: CDR1 SEHNR, CDR2 FQNEAQ (reference sequence). The V and J ends lost 4 bases and 6 bases, in that order; junction bases with no gene match: 12. CDR3 DNA: TGTGCCAGCAGCTCCTTCGACCAGGCGGGGGGCGATACGCAGTATTTT. Amino acids: CASSSFDQAGGDTQYF. Full variable domain (outside the CDR3, taken from reference TRBV7-9 and TRBJ2-3): DTGVSQNPRHKITKRGQNVTFRCDPISEHNRLYWYRQTLGQGPEFLTYFQNEAQLEKSRLLSDRFSAERPKGSFSTLEIQRTEQGDSAMYLCASSSFDQAGGDTQYFGPGTRLTVL.

The CDR3 protein is CASSGGLAGTLYEQYF. The CDR3 DNA reads TGTGCCAGCAGCGGGGGACTAGCGGGAACGCTTTACGAGCAGTACTTC. This chain connects TRBV5-4 to TRBJ2-7; 13 bases are a match to TRBD2. This CDR3 comprises 16 residues. Trimming removed 4 bases from V and 4 bases from J; junction bases left unmatched: 8. Germline V CDR1 and CDR2: SGHNT, YYREEE (reference sequence).

As for this clonotype: Being one base from a much bigger clone, this may be a read error. The DNA of the CDR3 is TGTGCCAGCAGCTCAGGGGATGGCGCTGAAGCTTTCTTT. Translated, it gives CASSSGDGAEAFF. The gene calls are TRBV7-2 and TRBJ1-1; tentatively, D is TRBD1 (6 bases). Germline CDR1 and CDR2: SGHTA and FQGNSA. Deletions cut 4 bases from V and 6 bases from J, with 12 bases between. The CDR3 covers 13 residues.

This clonotype has a count of ten or more. The chain recombines TRBV29-1 with TRBJ2-2, with D uncertain. Germline V gene lookup returns CDR1 SQVTM and CDR2 ANQGSEA. This CDR3 contains 13 residues. V was pared by 1 base and J by 5 bases, with 8 bases between. The DNA for the CDR3 is TGCAGCGTTGAAGGCGCAGTTACCGGGGAGCTGTTTTTT. Protein: CSVEGAVTGELFF.

The genes are TRBV2 and TRBJ1-5, with 9 positions matching TRBD1. The junction had 8 bases not matched to a gene; V was cut back by 3 bases and J by 2 bases. The CDR3 runs 17 residues. Germline CDR1 is SNHLY and CDR2 is FYNNEI. CDR3 sequence: CASSEGTGTLGNQPQHF. In DNA, the CDR3 is TGTGCCAGCAGTGAGGGGACAGGGACCCTCGGCAATCAGCCCCAGCATTTT.

This chain connects TRBV15 to TRBJ2-7; a weak D match, TRBD2 (7 bases). CDR1 and CDR2 (germline): LNHNV, YYDKDF (reference sequence). V lost 3 bases and J 1 base, leaving 19 bases between the germline ends. The length of the CDR3 is 17 residues. This CDR3 reads CATSRTSGASGSYEQYF. The CDR3 region has the DNA TGTGCCACCAGCAGGACGTCAGGGGCTAGCGGATCCTACGAGCAGTACTTC.

The rearrangement links TRBV12-5 to TRBJ2-7; no definite D call. This CDR3 is 15 amino acids long. From germline, CDR1 is LGHNT and CDR2 FRNRAP. The CDR3 spells CASSLDWEGHYEQYF. The CDR3, as DNA: TGTGCCAGCAGTTTAGATTGGGAAGGCCACTACGAGCAGTACTTC.

In this sample, this clonotype turned up many times. The rearrangement uses TRBV14 and TRBJ1-2; 7 positions match TRBD1. The V segment lost 3 bases and the J segment 6 bases; nucleotides outside the gene matches: 7. Germline lookup yields CDR1 SGHDN and CDR2 FVKESK. The CDR3 is 14 residues long. The CDR3 reads CASSHLGGGHGYTF. The CDR3 nucleotides read TGTGCCAGCAGCCACTTGGGAGGGGGCCATGGCTACACCTTC.

The chain uses TRBV15 and TRBJ2-3; a possible D gene is TRBD2 (6 bases). The CDR3 has 17 amino acids. Trimming shortened V by 4 bases and J by 6 bases, and 23 bases separated the two germline ends. CDR1 and CDR2 (germline): LNHNV, YYDKDF (reference sequence). Here the CDR3 DNA reads TGTGCCACCAGCATTGATCTTCTGGCGGGGAGGACCGATACGCAGTATTTT. Its translation is CATSIDLLAGRTDTQYF.

This clonotype was picked up one time. The chain joins TRBV24-1 to TRBJ1-1; weak D call: TRBD1 (5 bases). Germline CDR1 is KGHDR and CDR2 is SFDVKD. The CDR3 is 16 residues long. V lost 7 bases and J 5 bases, leaving 22 bases between the germline ends. The CDR3 DNA follows: TGTGCCACCAGGGGGGGGGTGGGACGATGTCGGACTGAAGCTTTCTTT. Its protein product is CATRGGVGRCRTEAFF.

This clonotype was picked up a small number of times. This chain connects TRBV7-9 to TRBJ2-2; 9 bases line up with TRBD2. CDR1 SEHNR and CDR2 FQNEAQ come from the germline V gene (reference sequence). The CDR3 loop spans 18 amino acids. V shed 2 bases, J shed 5 bases, and the junction held 12 bases outside the gene matches. CDR3 nucleotides: TGTGCCAGCAGCTTACCTTTAGCGGGAGAATCTGTGACCGGGGAGCTGTTTTTT. This translates into CASSLPLAGESVTGELFF.

J is TRBJ2-2 and V is TRBV24-1; 7 nucleotides align to TRBD1. V was clipped by 3 bases and J by 0 bases; unmatched bases: 21. The length of the CDR3 is 22 residues. CDR1 and CDR2 (germline): KGHDR, SFDVKD. The CDR3 DNA sequence: TGTGCCACCAGTGATATAGGGGGCTCGACAGGGTTAGTTCCATCGAACACCGGGGAGCTGTTTTTT. Translated, it gives CATSDIGGSTGLVPSNTGELFF.

The V and J genes are TRBV2 and TRBJ2-5; D is perhaps TRBD1 or TRBD2 (5 bases each). The CDR3 consists of 15 residues. V lost 8 bases and J lost 3, with 19 bases in between. The V gene's germline CDR1 is SNHLY and CDR2 FYNNEI. The CDR3 sequence: CASGNPGTYEETQYF. The CDR3 DNA reads TGTGCCAGCGGCAACCCCGGGACGTACGAAGAGACCCAGTACTTC. Full variable domain (rest looked up from reference TRBV2 and TRBJ2-5): EPEVTQTPSHQVTQMGQEVILRCVPISNHLYFYWYRQILGQKVEFLVSFYNNEISEKSEIFDDQFSVERPDGSNFTLKIRSTKLEDSAMYFCASGNPGTYEETQYFGPGTRLLVL.

This clonotype was observed many times. The rearrangement joins TRBV9 to TRBJ2-1; 10 bases map to TRBD2. Germline values: CDR1 SGDLS, CDR2 YYNGEE. The trim removed 3 bases at V and 5 bases at J, leaving 5 bases unmatched. This CDR3 is built from 15 residues. The CDR3 reads CASSANSGGNNEQFF. For the CDR3, the DNA is TGTGCCAGCAGCGCCAATAGCGGGGGGAACAATGAGCAGTTCTTC.

This clonotype is labeled as medium-sized. Its ends do not fully match the called genes, so a read error is possible. J is TRBJ2-7 and V is TRBV7-6; D is perhaps TRBD1 (8 bases). This CDR3 has 13 residues. The germline gives CDR1 SGHVS, CDR2 FNYEAQ. CDR3 amino acids: CASRAPDRAGVVF. CDR3 in DNA: TGTGCCAGCAGGGCTCCGGACAGGGCGGGAGTCGTTTTC. The full variable domain, in which reference TRBV7-6 and TRBJ2-7 provide the parts outside the CDR3, is GAGVSQSPRYKVTKRGQDVALRCDPISGHVSLYWYRQALGQGPEFLTYFNYEAQQDKSGLPNDRFSAERPEGSISTLTIQRTEQRDSAMYRCASRAPDRAGVVFGPGTRLTVT.

On this clonotype: This may arise from a read error, as a much more abundant clone is one base away. The chain links TRBV12-3 or TRBV12-4 to TRBJ2-1; unclear D gene. The CDR3 totals 11 residues. The V gene lost 5 bases and the J gene lost 12 bases, with 11 bases spanning the gap. The CDR3 region is CASSIEVGQFF. CDR3 nucleotides: TGTGCCAGCAGTATTGAAGTCGGGCAGTTCTTC.

Judged by abundance, this clonotype is medium-sized. CDR3 DNA sequence: TGTGCCAGCAGCGAAACCGGGCTCCGCACAGATACGCAGTATTTT. Protein product: CASSETGLRTDTQYF. The chain uses TRBV7-7 and TRBJ2-3; D not resolved. This CDR3 has 15 residues. Trimming pared 5 bases from V and 1 base from J, leaving 13 bases between. Germline CDR1 is SSHAT and CDR2 is FNYEAQ (reference sequence).

The chain has TRBV10-3 and TRBJ2-7; 8 bases map to TRBD2. CDR1 ENHRY and CDR2 SYGVKD come from the germline V gene. The CDR3 contains 14 residues. Trimming cost V 6 bases and J 12 bases; bases outside gene matches: 16. The CDR3 loop reads CAIRGLGAGGGPYF. The CDR3 nucleotides read TGTGCCATCAGGGGGCTTGGGGCGGGAGGAGGACCGTACTTC.

Details on this clonotype: Mismatch with germline at one junction end may stem from a read error. The V gene is TRBV10-2, the J gene TRBJ1-2, with D maybe TRBD1 (6 bases). Germline V CDR1 and CDR2: WSHSY, SAAADI. CDR3 length: 13 amino acids. The CDR3 region has the DNA TGCGCCAGCAGTCGGGGGCGGGGGTACGGCTACGCCTTC. Encoded protein: CASSRGRGYGYAF.

Only a few counts were recorded for this clonotype. The rearrangement uses TRBV5-1 and TRBJ1-6, with TRBD1 as a possible D gene (6 bases). CDR3 length: 13 residues. Germline V CDR1 and CDR2: SGHRS, YFSETQ. Between the trimmed V and J ends, which lost 4 bases and 10 bases, there was a span of 12 bases. The CDR3 loop is CASSLGHGSPLHF. The CDR3 DNA reads TGCGCCAGCAGCCTGGGACACGGATCACCCCTCCACTTT.

Notes on this clonotype: With a much larger clone just one base away, this may be a read error. The rearrangement uses TRBV7-9 and TRBJ2-7; 7 bases agree with TRBD1. V dropped 1 base and J dropped 6; count of bases not matched to a gene: 15. CDR1 SEHNR and CDR2 FQNEAQ come from the germline V gene (reference sequence). CDR3 length: 17 residues. CDR3 bases: TGTGCCAGCAGCTTAGAGGGTTTGGCAGGGGGTATCTGCGAGCAGTACTTC. It codes for CASSLEGLAGGICEQYF. The variable domain in full, with the rest retrieved from reference TRBV7-9 and TRBJ2-7, is DTGVSQNPRHKITKRGQNVTFRCDPISEHNRLYWYRQTLGQGPEFLTYFQNEAQLEKSRLLSDRFSAERPKGSFSTLEIQRTEQGDSAMYLCASSLEGLAGGICEQYFGPGTRLTVT.

The V call is TRBV29-1, the J call TRBJ1-2; D is perhaps TRBD1 (6 bases). Germline CDR1 SQVTM, CDR2 ANQGSEA. The CDR3 is 11 residues long. Between the trimmed V and J ends, which lost 7 bases and 8 bases, there was a span of 14 bases. In nucleotides, the CDR3 is TGCAGCGCCTCAGGGGCGCAAGGCTACACCTTC. Its translation is CSASGAQGYTF.

J is TRBJ2-3 and V is TRBV10-2; a possible D gene is TRBD2 (5 bases). V was cut by 3 bases and J by 6 bases, with 7 bases left in between. The CDR3 is 12 residues long. The germline CDR1 and CDR2 sequences are WSHSY and SAAADI. CDR3 coding DNA: TGCGCCAGCAGTGAAGGCGGGGATACGCAGTATTTT. This sequence encodes CASSEGGDTQYF.

For this clonotype: A much larger clonotype is one base distant, so this may be a read error. The J gene is TRBJ2-7, the V gene TRBV19; 7 bases are a match to TRBD2. CDR1 LNHDA and CDR2 SQIVND come from the germline V gene (reference sequence). This CDR3 spans 11 amino acids. With V trimmed by 10 bases and J by 9 bases, 9 bases remained unmatched. The CDR3 DNA is TGTGCCACCTCACTGGGGGGGAGGCAGTACTTC. Translated: CATSLGGRQYF.

The chain links TRBV5-8 to TRBJ1-1, with a weak D call TRBD1 (5 bases). The V end was cut by 1 base, the J end by 1 base, with 17 bases between. Germline assignment: CDR1 SGHTS and CDR2 YDEGEE. The CDR3 is made up of 17 amino acids. The CDR3 nucleotides are TGTGCCAGCAGCTTGTCAGGTTACGAGCAGGGGAACACTGAAGCTTTCTTT. This sequence encodes CASSLSGYEQGNTEAFF.

This clonotype is medium-sized. V is TRBV10-2 and J is TRBJ2-2, with 8 bases matching TRBD2. The CDR3 has 15 residues. Germline V lookup: CDR1 WSHSY, CDR2 SAAADI. V lost 6 bases and J lost 1; bases outside the gene matches: 4. The CDR3 sequence: CASRGAGGNTGELFF. In DNA form, the CDR3 reads TGCGCCAGCAGGGGGGCGGGAGGGAACACCGGGGAGCTGTTTTTT.

This clonotype was recorded at least ten times. This chain connects TRBV5-8 to TRBJ2-7, with 9 positions matching TRBD1. Germline-derived CDR1 and CDR2 are SGHTS and YDEGEE. This CDR3 spans 14 amino acids. Unmatched junction bases numbered 7, after V lost 4 bases and J lost 5 bases. In DNA, the CDR3 is TGTGCCAGCAGCACCGGGACAGGGCTCCACGAGCAGTACTTC. Amino acid sequence: CASSTGTGLHEQYF.